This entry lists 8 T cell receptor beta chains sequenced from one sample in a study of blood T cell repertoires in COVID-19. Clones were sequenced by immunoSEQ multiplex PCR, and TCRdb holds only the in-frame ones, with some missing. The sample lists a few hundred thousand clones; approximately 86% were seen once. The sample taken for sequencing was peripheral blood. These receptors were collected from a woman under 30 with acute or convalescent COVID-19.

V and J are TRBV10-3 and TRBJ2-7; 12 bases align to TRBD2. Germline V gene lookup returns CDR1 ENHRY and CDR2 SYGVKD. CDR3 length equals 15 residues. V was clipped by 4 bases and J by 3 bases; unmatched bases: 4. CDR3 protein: CAISAATSGSYEQYF. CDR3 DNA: TGTGCCATCAGTGCCGCGACTAGCGGGAGCTACGAGCAGTACTTC.

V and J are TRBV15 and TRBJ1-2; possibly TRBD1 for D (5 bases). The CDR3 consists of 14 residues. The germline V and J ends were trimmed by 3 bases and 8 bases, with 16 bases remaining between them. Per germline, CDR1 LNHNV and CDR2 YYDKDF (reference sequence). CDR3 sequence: CATSRPPSGLGYTF. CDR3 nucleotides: TGTGCCACCAGCAGGCCCCCCTCAGGGCTGGGCTACACCTTC.

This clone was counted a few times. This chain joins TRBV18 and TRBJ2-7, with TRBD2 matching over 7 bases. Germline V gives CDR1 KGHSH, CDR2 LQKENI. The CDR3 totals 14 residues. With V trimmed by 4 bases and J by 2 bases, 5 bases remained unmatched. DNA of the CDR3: TGTGCCAGCTCACAGGCTAGCGGTGCCTACGAGCAGTACTTC. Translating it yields CASSQASGAYEQYF.

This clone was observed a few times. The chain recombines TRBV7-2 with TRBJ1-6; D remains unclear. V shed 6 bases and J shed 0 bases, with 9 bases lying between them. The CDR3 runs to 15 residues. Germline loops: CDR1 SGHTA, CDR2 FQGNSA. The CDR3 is CASRPPSSYNSPLHF. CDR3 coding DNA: TGTGCCAGCAGACCTCCGAGCTCCTATAATTCACCCCTCCACTTT.

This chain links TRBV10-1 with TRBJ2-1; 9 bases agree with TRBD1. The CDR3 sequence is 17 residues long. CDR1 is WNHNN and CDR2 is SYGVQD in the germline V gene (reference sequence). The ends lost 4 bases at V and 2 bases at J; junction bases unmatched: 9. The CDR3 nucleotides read TGCGCCAGCAGTGGGACCACCGGGACAGGGACCTACAATGAGCAGTTCTTC. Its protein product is CASSGTTGTGTYNEQFF.

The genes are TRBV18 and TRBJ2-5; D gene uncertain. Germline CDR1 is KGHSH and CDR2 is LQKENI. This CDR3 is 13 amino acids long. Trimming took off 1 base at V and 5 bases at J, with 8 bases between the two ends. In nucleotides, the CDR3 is TGTGCCAGCTCACCACTTGGCTTGGAGACCCAGTACTTC. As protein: CASSPLGLETQYF.

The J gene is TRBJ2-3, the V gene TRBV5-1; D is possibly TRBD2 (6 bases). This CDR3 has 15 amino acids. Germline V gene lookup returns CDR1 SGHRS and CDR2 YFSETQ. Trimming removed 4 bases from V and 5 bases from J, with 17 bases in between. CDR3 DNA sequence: TGCGCCAGCAGCCTTCTAGGGACTGTTGGAGATACGCAGTATTTT. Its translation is CASSLLGTVGDTQYF.

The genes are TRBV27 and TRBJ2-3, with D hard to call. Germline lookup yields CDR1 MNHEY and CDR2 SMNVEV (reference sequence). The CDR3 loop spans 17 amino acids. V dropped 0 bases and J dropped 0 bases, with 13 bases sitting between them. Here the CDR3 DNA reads TGTGCCAGCAGTTTATCGTGGAGCGTTTCTAGCACAGATACGCAGTATTTT. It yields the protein CASSLSWSVSSTDTQYF.